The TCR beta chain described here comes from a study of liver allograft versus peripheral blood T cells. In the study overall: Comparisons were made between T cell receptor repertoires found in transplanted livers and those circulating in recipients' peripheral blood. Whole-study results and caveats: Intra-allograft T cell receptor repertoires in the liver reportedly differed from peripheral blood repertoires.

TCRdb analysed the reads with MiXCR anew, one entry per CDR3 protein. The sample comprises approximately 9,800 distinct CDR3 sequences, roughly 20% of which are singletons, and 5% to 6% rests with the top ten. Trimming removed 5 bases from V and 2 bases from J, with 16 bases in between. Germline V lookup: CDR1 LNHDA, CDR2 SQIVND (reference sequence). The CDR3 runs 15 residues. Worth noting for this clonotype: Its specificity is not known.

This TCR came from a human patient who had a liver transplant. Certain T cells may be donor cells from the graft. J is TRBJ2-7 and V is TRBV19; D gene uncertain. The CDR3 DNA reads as TGTGCCAGTAGTGTCCAGTCAAAGAGTACCTACGAGCAGTACTTC. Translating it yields CASSVQSKSTYEQYF.